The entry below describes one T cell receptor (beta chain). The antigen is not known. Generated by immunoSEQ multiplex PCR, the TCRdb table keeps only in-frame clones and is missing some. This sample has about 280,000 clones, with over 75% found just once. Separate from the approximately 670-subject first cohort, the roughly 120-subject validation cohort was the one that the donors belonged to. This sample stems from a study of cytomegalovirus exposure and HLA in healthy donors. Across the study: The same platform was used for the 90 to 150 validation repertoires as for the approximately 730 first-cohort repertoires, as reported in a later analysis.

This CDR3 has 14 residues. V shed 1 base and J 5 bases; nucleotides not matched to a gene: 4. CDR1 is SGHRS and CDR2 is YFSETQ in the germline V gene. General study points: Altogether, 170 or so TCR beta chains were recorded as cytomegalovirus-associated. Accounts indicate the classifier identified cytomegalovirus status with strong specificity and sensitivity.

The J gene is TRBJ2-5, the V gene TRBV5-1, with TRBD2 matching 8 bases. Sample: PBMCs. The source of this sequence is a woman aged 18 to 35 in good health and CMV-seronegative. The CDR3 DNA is TGCGCCAGCAGCTTGAGCGGGGGCTTGGAGACCCAGTACTTC. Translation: CASSLSGGLETQYF.